This passage covers 3 T cell receptor beta chains from one sample sequenced in a study of cytomegalovirus exposure and HLA in healthy donors. Both 60 Vbeta primers and 13 Jbeta primers went into the PCR. TCRdb's copy holds only in-frame clones and misses some; the assay was immunoSEQ multiplex PCR. The sample holds more than 95,000 clones, over 70% seen once. The specimen sequenced was PBMCs. These receptors came from a man in his forties in good health and CMV-seropositive.

The V gene is TRBV10-3, the J gene TRBJ1-6; the D gene is possibly TRBD1 (6 bases). Germline values: CDR1 ENHRY, CDR2 SYGVKD. The CDR3 has 14 amino acids. V gave up 2 bases and J gave up 7 bases, with 9 bases separating them. CDR3 sequence (DNA): TGTGCCATCAGTGAGCACAGGGCAAATTCACCCCTCCACTTT. It specifies CAISEHRANSPLHF.

This clone occurred a few times. V usage is TRBV2 and J usage is TRBJ1-2; D gene unclear. This CDR3 region has 15 residues. V shed 0 bases and J shed 1 base, with 9 bases lying between them. In germline, CDR1 is SNHLY, CDR2 FYNNEI. The chain's CDR3 is CASSEALQINYGYTF. The CDR3 DNA is TGTGCCAGCAGTGAAGCGCTTCAGATTAACTATGGCTACACCTTC.

This clone was observed once. This chain links TRBV2 with TRBJ2-5; tentative D call: TRBD1 (5 bases). The length of the CDR3 is 11 residues. Germline CDR1 is SNHLY and CDR2 is FYNNEI. Trimming took off 6 bases at V and 5 bases at J, with 7 bases between the two ends. CDR3 sequence (DNA): TGTGCCAGCAGGGGGCAGGAGACCCAGTACTTC. Amino acid sequence: CASRGQETQYF.